Following are 16 T cell receptor beta chains from one sample sequenced in a study of Graves' ophthalmopathy and Graves' hyperthyroidism. RNA transcripts were the source from which TCR beta CDR3 regions were amplified. An initial RT-PCR round employing HTBI primers preceded a second-round multiplex PCR. MiXCR, run by TCRdb on the multiplex PCR reads, gives a single entry per CDR3 protein. This repertoire shows approximately 160,000 distinct CDR3 sequences, 30% to 45% found once; its top ten account for around 5.8%. Sequenced: peripheral blood. The receptors originated from a woman in her 40s with Graves' ophthalmopathy.

V usage is TRBV6-2 or TRBV6-3 and J usage is TRBJ2-2; 9 nucleotides match TRBD2. In germline, CDR1 is MNHEY, CDR2 SVGEGT. CDR3 length equals 15 residues. Trimming took 5 bases from V and 3 from J; bases not matched to a gene: 4. This CDR3 reads CASSVLAGDTGELFF. As DNA, the CDR3 is TGTGCCAGCAGTGTACTAGCGGGTGACACCGGGGAGCTGTTTTTT.

The chain combines TRBV6-2 or TRBV6-3 with TRBJ2-7; 9 bases agree with TRBD2. This CDR3 region has 15 residues. V shed 6 bases and J 2 bases; nucleotides not matched to a gene: 8. The germline V gene has CDR1 MNHEY and CDR2 SVGEGT. CDR3 nucleotides: TGTGCCAGCAGCCAACTAGCGGGTCTCGCCTACGAGCAGTACTTC. It yields the protein CASSQLAGLAYEQYF.

This clonotype was detected many times. The chain is built from TRBV12-3 or TRBV12-4 and TRBJ2-7, with D perhaps TRBD2 (7 bases). V lost 6 bases to trimming and J lost 3 bases, with 21 bases between them. This CDR3 comprises 16 residues. DNA for the CDR3: TGTGCCAGCAGCGAAACTTACCGGGGGGCGAACTACGAGCAGTACTTC. Translation gives CASSETYRGANYEQYF.

V and J are TRBV7-6 and TRBJ2-5; 14 positions agree with TRBD2. V lost 5 bases to trimming and J lost 7 bases; unmatched junction nucleotides: 9. The CDR3 consists of 16 residues. From germline, CDR1 is SGHVS and CDR2 FNYEAQ. CDR3 residues: CASSPTGTSGSVTQYF. CDR3 sequence (DNA): TGTGCCAGCAGCCCTACCGGGACTAGCGGGAGTGTGACCCAGTACTTC.

Ten or more counts support this clonotype. V gene TRBV28 combines with J gene TRBJ1-2; possible D gene TRBD1, 6 bases. CDR3 length: 16 residues. V was trimmed by 6 bases and J by 4 bases, leaving 21 bases between them. The germline gives CDR1 MDHEN, CDR2 SYDVKM. The CDR3 loop is CASRTGTSNKGYGYTF. CDR3 nucleotides: TGTGCCAGCAGAACCGGGACAAGTAACAAGGGCTATGGCTACACCTTC.

The chain employs TRBV28 and TRBJ1-3, with D unresolved. The CDR3 extends over 12 amino acids. V gave up 5 bases and J gave up 8 bases, with 10 bases separating them. Looked up from germline, CDR1 is MDHEN and CDR2 is SYDVKM. CDR3 nucleotides: TGTGCCAGCAGTGGCCAGGCACACACCATATATTTT. Protein product: CASSGQAHTIYF.

Many counts were recorded for this clonotype. The chain joins TRBV11-3 to TRBJ1-1; tentatively, D is TRBD1 (5 bases). The germline gives CDR1 SGHNT, CDR2 YENEEA. There are 15 residues in the CDR3. V shed 3 bases and J shed 2 bases, with 13 bases lying between them. The DNA for the CDR3 is TGTGCCAGCAGCTTTACCGGGACGGAAAACACTGAAGCTTTCTTT. This translates into CASSFTGTENTEAFF.

V gene TRBV20-1 combines with J gene TRBJ2-7; D gene unclear. Germline CDR1 DFQATT, CDR2 SNEGSKA (reference sequence). There are 12 residues in the CDR3. The V end was cut by 2 bases, the J end by 0 bases, with 5 bases between. The DNA of the CDR3 is TGCAGTGCTAGACCAGCCTCCTACGAGCAGTACTTC. This codes for CSARPASYEQYF.

In this sample, this clonotype turned up many times. V is TRBV9 and J is TRBJ2-5; D uncertain. V was clipped by 0 bases and J by 2 bases, with 8 bases between them. Germline V lookup: CDR1 SGDLS, CDR2 YYNGEE. There are 14 residues in the CDR3. CDR3 sequence reads: CASSVESAQETQYF. DNA for the CDR3: TGTGCCAGCAGCGTAGAGTCAGCACAAGAGACCCAGTACTTC. Drawing the rest from reference TRBV9 and TRBJ2-5, the complete variable domain is DSGVTQTPKHLITATGQRVTLRCSPRSGDLSVYWYQQSLDQGLQFLIQYYNGEERAKGNILERFSAQQFPDLHSELNLSSLELGDSALYFCASSVESAQETQYFGPGTRLLVL.

This chain joins TRBV29-1 and TRBJ2-5; D possibly corresponds to TRBD1 (6 bases). V was shortened by 7 bases and J by 3 bases, with 18 bases between the two germline ends. This CDR3 is built from 14 residues. CDR1 is SQVTM and CDR2 is ANQGSEA in the germline V gene. CDR3 in amino acids: CSARGGQGKETQYF. CDR3 coding DNA: TGCAGCGCCAGGGGTGGGCAGGGGAAAGAGACCCAGTACTTC.

CDR3 sequence (DNA): TGTGCCACCAGCAGAGATCCATTGGCGGAAGCTTTCTTT. Protein sequence: CATSRDPLAEAFF. The chain is built from TRBV15 and TRBJ1-1; D uncertain. This CDR3 is 13 amino acids long. CDR1 is LNHNV and CDR2 is YYDKDF in the germline V gene (reference sequence). V was pared by 0 bases and J by 8 bases, with 10 bases between.

The gene calls are TRBV6-2 or TRBV6-3 and TRBJ1-3; 7 bases line up with TRBD1. Trimming cost V 2 bases and J 4 bases; bases outside gene matches: 11. Germline CDR1 MNHEY, CDR2 SVGEGT. This CDR3 has 17 residues. In nucleotides, the CDR3 is TGTGCCAGCAGTTACCGCCGGGACAGCGGAGGAGGAAACACCATATATTTT. Its protein is CASSYRRDSGGGNTIYF.

The table lists this clonotype with many counts. The rearrangement joins TRBV28 to TRBJ1-6; 9 positions match TRBD1. The CDR3 is 16 amino acids. V trimming: 4 bases; J trimming: 5 bases; junction bases outside the gene matches: 6. CDR1 is MDHEN, CDR2 SYDVKM, per germline. The CDR3 DNA sequence: TGTGCCAGCAGTTCAGCCGGACAGGGGAATAATTCACCCCTCCACTTT. Amino acid sequence: CASSSAGQGNNSPLHF.

This clonotype came up many times. The V gene is TRBV4-3, the J gene TRBJ2-7; D remains ambiguous. The CDR3 runs 15 residues. V lost 0 bases to trimming and J lost 6 bases, with 15 bases between them. Germline V lookup: CDR1 LGHNA, CDR2 YSLEER. The CDR3 sequence: CASSQDLGIVAEQYF. The CDR3 DNA reads as TGCGCCAGCAGCCAAGATCTCGGAATAGTTGCCGAGCAGTACTTC.

This clonotype was counted a few times. CDR3 nucleotides: TGTGCCAGCAGTTATAAAGGGCCGCACACTGAAGCTTTCTTT. Translating it yields CASSYKGPHTEAFF. The V and J genes are TRBV6-2 or TRBV6-3 and TRBJ1-1; the D is unclear. Germline-derived CDR1 and CDR2 are MNHEY and SVGEGT. Trimming cost V 3 bases and J 3 bases, with 11 bases left between them. This CDR3 contains 14 residues.

This clonotype showed up many times. This chain connects TRBV4-1 to TRBJ1-1; D may be TRBD1 (6 bases). Germline loops: CDR1 MGHRA, CDR2 YSYEKL. With 0 bases removed from V and 5 bases from J, the gap between germline ends came to 10 bases. The CDR3 covers 14 residues. The CDR3 is CASSQDRGMTEAFF. CDR3 DNA sequence: TGCGCCAGCAGCCAAGACAGGGGAATGACTGAAGCTTTCTTT.